This entry describes one TCR beta chain. The sample originates from a study of shared clonotypes between healthy human individuals. Generated by immunoSEQ multiplex PCR, the TCRdb table keeps only in-frame clones and is missing some. The data contain 550,000 to 800,000 clones, over 65% of them singletons. The V segment lost 7 bases and the J segment 0 bases; nucleotides outside the gene matches: 5. The CDR3 runs to 16 residues. Germline values: CDR1 LNHDA, CDR2 SQIVND (reference sequence). Free of recent acute infections or vaccinations, the donors were healthy HIV-negative adults. Naive CD45RA+ and memory CD45RA-negative subsets were split from CD4+ cells.

The sequenced material came from memory CD4+ T cells sorted from blood. Subset reported: CD45RA-negative fraction. The gene calls are TRBV19 and TRBJ2-2, with 10 bases aligning to TRBD1. The receptor's source is a woman in her 30s in good health. DNA for the CDR3: TGTGCCAGTACCAAGACAGGGGGCACGAACACCGGGGAGCTGTTTTTT. This gives the protein CASTKTGGTNTGELFF.